This TCR beta chain came from a study of T-cell memory formation after mild COVID-19. The wider study: For the most part, TCR clusters were specific to one donor.

Study results and limitations: Some clones that responded turned up in pre-infection memory, which suggests that cross-reactive memory joined in. CD4+ clones that contracted lay mainly in CM and EM; CD8+ ones lay in EMRA.

Libraries for TCRalpha and TCRbeta carried sample barcodes and unique molecular identifiers via 5'RACE. TCRdb fed the 5' RACE reads into MiXCR, producing one record per CDR3 protein. The sample records fewer than 400,000 distinct CDR3 sequences, 10% to 15% being singletons. Germline V gene data show CDR1 as MNHNY and CDR2 as SVGAGI (reference sequence). The CDR3 totals 15 residues. Trimming pared 6 bases from V and 0 bases from J, leaving 12 bases between. Note on this clonotype: Its antigen is not identified.

The source of this sequence is a man younger than 35 who had mild COVID-19 (a few samples of this study predate the infection). Cell type and time point are not known. This chain connects TRBV6-6 to TRBJ1-5; D gene uncertain. Sequencing was carried out using PBMCs or a T cell subset sorted from them (not recorded which). CDR3 region: CASSLGPHSNQPQHF. The CDR3 DNA follows: TGTGCCAGCAGCCTCGGCCCGCATAGCAATCAGCCCCAGCATTTT.